The 3 T cell receptor beta chains given below trace back to one sample, sequenced in a study of technical replicates of blood from a few donors. Here immunoSEQ multiplex PCR was the method, and the copy in TCRdb shows in-frame clones only, minus some. The table has tens of thousands of clones, around 87% seen once. Sequencing input: PBMCs. The receptors shown here come from a human donor in good health. Some clones in this sample may be carry-over from other donors' samples.

This clone came up a few times. The chain has TRBV29-1 and TRBJ2-7; possible D gene TRBD1, 5 bases. Per germline, CDR1 SQVTM and CDR2 ANQGSEA. Trimming removed 5 bases at V and 1 base at J, with 9 bases between. This CDR3 region has 12 residues. The CDR3 bases are TGCAGCGTTCAAAGGGGTTCCTACGAGCAGTACTTC. Protein product: CSVQRGSYEQYF.

This chain uses TRBV29-1 with TRBJ1-2; 8 bases line up with TRBD1. The CDR3 sequence is 13 residues long. Germline V gene lookup returns CDR1 SQVTM and CDR2 ANQGSEA. The junction had 8 bases not matched to a gene; V was cut back by 3 bases and J by 8 bases. The CDR3 sequence is CSVDQAGGGGYTF. The CDR3, as DNA: TGCAGCGTTGACCAGGCAGGGGGCGGCGGCTACACCTTC.

This clone was detected only once. The V gene is TRBV7-3, the J gene TRBJ2-1; 7 bases are a match to TRBD2. The CDR3 extends over 17 amino acids. Losses at the gene ends were 2 bases for V and 8 bases for J; bases not matched to a gene: 15. Germline V gene sequence: CDR1 SGHTA, CDR2 FQGTGA. The CDR3 bases are TGTGCCAGCAGCTTAGGACCCACTAGCGCAGGCGCGTATGAGCAGTTCTTC. This encodes CASSLGPTSAGAYEQFF.